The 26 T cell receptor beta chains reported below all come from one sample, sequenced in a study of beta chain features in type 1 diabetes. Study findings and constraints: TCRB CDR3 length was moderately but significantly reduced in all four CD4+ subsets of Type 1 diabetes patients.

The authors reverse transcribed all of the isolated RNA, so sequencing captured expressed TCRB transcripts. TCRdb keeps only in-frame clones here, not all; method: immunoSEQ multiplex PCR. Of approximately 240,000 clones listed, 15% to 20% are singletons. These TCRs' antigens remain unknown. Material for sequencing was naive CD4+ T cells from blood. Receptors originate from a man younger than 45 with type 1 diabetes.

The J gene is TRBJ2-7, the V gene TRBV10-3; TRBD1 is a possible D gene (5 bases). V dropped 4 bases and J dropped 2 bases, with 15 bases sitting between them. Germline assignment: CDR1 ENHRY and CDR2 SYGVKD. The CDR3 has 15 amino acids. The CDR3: CAISVVDSQTYEQYF. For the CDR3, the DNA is TGTGCCATCAGTGTGGTTGACAGTCAGACCTACGAGCAGTACTTC.

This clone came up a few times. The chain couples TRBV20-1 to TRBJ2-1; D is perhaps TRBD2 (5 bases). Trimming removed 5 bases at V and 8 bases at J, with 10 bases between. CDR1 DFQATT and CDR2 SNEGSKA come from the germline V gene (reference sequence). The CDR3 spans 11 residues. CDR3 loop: CSAEGNHEQFF. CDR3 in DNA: TGCAGTGCTGAGGGTAACCATGAGCAGTTCTTC.

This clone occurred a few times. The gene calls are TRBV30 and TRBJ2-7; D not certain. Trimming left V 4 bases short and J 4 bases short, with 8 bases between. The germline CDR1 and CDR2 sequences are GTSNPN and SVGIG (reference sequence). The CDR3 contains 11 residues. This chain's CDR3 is CAWNRQYEQYF. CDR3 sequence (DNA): TGTGCCTGGAATCGTCAGTACGAGCAGTACTTC.

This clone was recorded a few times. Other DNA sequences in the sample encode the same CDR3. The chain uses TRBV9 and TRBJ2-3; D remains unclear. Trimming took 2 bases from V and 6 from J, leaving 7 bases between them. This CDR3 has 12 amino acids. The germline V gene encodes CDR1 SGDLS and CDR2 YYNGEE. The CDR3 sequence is CASSVSTDTQYF. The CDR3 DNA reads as TGTGCCAGCAGCGTCTCCACGGATACGCAGTATTTT.

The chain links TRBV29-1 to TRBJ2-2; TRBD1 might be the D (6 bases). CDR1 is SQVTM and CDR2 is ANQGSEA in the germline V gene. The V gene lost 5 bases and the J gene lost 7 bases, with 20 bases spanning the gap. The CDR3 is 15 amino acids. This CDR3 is CSVRPLNRVDGELFF. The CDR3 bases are TGCAGCGTTCGTCCTCTTAACAGGGTTGACGGGGAGCTGTTTTTT.

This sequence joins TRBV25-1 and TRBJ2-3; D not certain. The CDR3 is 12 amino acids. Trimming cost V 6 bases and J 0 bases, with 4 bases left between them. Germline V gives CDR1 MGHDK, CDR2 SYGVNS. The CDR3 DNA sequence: TGTGCCAGCAGCCCGAGCACAGATACGCAGTATTTT. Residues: CASSPSTDTQYF.

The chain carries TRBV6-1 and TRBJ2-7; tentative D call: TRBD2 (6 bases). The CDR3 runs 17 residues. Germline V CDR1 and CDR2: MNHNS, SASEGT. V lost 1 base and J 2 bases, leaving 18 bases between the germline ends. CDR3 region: CASSEVAARRIPYEQYF. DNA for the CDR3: TGTGCCAGCAGTGAAGTAGCGGCGAGGCGGATTCCCTACGAGCAGTACTTC.

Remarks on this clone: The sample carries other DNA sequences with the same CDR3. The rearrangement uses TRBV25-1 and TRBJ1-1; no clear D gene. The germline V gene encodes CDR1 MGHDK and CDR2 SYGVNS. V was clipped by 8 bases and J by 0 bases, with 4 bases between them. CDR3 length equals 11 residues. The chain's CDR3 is CASSLNTEAFF. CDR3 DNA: TGTGCCAGCTCCCTGAACACTGAAGCTTTCTTT. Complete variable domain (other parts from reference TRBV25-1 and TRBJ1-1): EADIYQTPRYLVIGTGKKITLECSQTMGHDKMYWYQQDPGMELHLIHYSYGVNSTEKGDLSSESTVSRIRTEHFPLTLESARPSHTSQYLCASSLNTEAFFGQGTRLTVV.

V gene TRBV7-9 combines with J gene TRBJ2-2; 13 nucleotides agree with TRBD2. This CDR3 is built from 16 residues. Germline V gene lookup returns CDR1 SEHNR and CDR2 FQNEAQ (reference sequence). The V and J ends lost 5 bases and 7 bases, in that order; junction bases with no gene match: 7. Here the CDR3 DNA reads TGTGCCAGCAGCCCAGGACTAGCGGGAGCTGTCGGGGAGCTGTTTTTT. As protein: CASSPGLAGAVGELFF.

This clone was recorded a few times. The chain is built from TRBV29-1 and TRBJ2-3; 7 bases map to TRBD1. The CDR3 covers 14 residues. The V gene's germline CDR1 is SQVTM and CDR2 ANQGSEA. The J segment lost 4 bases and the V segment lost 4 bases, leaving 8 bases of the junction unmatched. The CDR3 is CSVVYPQGADTQYF. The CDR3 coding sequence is TGCAGCGTTGTTTACCCCCAGGGGGCAGATACGCAGTATTTT.

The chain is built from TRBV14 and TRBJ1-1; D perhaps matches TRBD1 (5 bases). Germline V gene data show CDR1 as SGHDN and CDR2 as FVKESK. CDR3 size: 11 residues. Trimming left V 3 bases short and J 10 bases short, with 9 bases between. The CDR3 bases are TGTGCCAGCAGCCACGGGACTAGAGCTTTCTTT. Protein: CASSHGTRAFF.

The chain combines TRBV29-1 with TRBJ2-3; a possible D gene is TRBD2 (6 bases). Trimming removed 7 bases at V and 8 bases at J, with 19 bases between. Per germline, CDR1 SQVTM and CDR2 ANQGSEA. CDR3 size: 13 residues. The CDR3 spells CSANFPGEGTQYF. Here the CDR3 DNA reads TGCAGCGCCAACTTCCCGGGGGAAGGTACGCAGTATTTT.

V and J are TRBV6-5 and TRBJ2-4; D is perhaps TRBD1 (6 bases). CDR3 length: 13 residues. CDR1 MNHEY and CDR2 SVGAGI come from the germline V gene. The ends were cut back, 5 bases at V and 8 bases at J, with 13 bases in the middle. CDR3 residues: CASSKTGNDIQYF. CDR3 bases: TGTGCCAGCAGTAAAACAGGGAATGACATTCAGTACTTC.

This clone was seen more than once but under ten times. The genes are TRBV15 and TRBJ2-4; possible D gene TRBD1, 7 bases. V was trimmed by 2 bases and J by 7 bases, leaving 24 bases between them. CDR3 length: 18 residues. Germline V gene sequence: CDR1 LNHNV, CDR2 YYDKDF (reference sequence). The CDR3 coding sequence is TGTGCCACCAGCAGAACCACCGGGGGCAGGGGGAGTATGAACATTCAGTACTTC. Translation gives CATSRTTGGRGSMNIQYF.

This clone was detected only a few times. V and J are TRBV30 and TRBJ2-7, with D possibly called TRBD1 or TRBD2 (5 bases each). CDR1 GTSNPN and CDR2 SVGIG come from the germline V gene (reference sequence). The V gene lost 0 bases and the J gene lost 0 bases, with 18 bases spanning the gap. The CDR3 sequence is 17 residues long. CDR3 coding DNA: TGTGCCTGGAGTGTAGAACGGGACGGCCTCGTCTCCTACGAGCAGTACTTC. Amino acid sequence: CAWSVERDGLVSYEQYF.

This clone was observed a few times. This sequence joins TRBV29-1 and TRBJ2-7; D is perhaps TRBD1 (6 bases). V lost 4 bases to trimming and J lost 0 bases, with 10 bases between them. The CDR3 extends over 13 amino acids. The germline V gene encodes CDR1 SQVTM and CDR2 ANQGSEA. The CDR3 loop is CSVGTGISYEQYF. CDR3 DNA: TGCAGCGTTGGCACAGGGATCTCCTACGAGCAGTACTTC.

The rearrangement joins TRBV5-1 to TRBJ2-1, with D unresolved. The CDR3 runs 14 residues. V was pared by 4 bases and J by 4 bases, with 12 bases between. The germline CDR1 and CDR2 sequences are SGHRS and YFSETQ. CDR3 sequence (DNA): TGCGCCAGCAGCGCGCAGGAGATTTACAATGAGCAGTTCTTC. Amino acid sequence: CASSAQEIYNEQFF.

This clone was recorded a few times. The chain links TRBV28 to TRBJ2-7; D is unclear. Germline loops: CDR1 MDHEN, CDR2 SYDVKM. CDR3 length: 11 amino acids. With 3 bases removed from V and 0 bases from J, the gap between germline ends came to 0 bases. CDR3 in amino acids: CASSFSYEQYF. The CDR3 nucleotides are TGTGCCAGCAGTTTCTCCTACGAGCAGTACTTC.

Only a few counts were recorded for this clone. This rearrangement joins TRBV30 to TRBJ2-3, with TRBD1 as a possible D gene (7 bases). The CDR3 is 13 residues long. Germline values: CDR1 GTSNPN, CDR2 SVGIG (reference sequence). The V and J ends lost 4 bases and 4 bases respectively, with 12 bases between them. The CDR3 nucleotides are TGTGCCTGGACAGGGGGAGGCGCAGATACGCAGTATTTT. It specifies CAWTGGGADTQYF.

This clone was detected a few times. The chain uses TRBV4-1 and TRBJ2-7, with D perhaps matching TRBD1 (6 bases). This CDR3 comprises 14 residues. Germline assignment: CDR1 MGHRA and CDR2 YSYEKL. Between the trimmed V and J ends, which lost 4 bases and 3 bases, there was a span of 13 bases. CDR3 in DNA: TGCGCCAGCAGCCGAACAGGGAATAACTACGAGCAGTACTTC. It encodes CASSRTGNNYEQYF.

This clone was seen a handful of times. CDR3 DNA: TGTGCCAGCAGTGCGAGACCTACCGGGGAGCTGTTTTTT. It is translated as CASSARPTGELFF. This chain links TRBV2 with TRBJ2-2; D call uncertain. V was cut by 4 bases and J by 5 bases, with 8 bases left in between. There are 13 residues in the CDR3. Germline-derived CDR1 and CDR2 are SNHLY and FYNNEI.

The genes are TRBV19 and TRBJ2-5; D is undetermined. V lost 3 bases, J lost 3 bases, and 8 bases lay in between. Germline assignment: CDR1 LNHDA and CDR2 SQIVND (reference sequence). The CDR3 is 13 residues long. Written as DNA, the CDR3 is TGTGCCAGTAGTATCGGCCGAGAAGAGACCCAGTACTTC. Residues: CASSIGREETQYF.

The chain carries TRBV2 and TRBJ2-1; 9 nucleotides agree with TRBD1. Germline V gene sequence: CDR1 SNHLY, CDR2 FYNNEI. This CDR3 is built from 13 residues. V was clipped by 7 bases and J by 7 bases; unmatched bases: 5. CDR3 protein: CASNPDRGNEQFF. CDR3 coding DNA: TGTGCCAGCAACCCGGACAGGGGAAATGAGCAGTTCTTC.

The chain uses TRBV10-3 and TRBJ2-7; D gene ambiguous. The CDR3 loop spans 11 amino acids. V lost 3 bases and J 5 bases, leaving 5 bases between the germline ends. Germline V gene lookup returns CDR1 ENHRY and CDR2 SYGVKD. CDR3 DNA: TGTGCCATCAGTGATCGAAACGAGCAGTACTTC. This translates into CAISDRNEQYF.

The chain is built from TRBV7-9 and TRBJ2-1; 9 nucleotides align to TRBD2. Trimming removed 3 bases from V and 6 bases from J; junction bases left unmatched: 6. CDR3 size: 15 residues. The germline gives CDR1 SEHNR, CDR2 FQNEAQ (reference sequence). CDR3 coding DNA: TGTGCCAGCAGCTTCGGGGTAGCGGGAGTCAATGAGCAGTTCTTC. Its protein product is CASSFGVAGVNEQFF. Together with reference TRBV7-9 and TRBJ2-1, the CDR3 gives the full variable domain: DTGVSQNPRHKITKRGQNVTFRCDPISEHNRLYWYRQTLGQGPEFLTYFQNEAQLEKSRLLSDRFSAERPKGSFSTLEIQRTEQGDSAMYLCASSFGVAGVNEQFFGPGTRLTVL.

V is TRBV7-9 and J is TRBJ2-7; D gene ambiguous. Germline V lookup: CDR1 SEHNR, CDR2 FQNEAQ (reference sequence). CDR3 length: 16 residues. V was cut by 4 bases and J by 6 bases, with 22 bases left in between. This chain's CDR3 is CASSSQRTGLGFEQYF. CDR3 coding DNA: TGTGCCAGCAGCTCCCAAAGAACTGGGTTAGGGTTCGAGCAGTACTTC.